These 4 T cell receptor beta chains share one sample of origin, sequenced in a study of identical twins. One entry per CDR3 protein results from TCRdb running MiXCR on the 5' RACE reads. This table has some 1,700,000 distinct CDR3 sequences, around 33% appearing once. Sequenced: cord blood. These receptors were collected from a newborn girl in good health.

V and J are TRBV5-1 and TRBJ1-2; 9 nucleotides align to TRBD1. This CDR3 spans 14 amino acids. The J segment lost 7 bases and the V segment lost 2 bases, leaving 6 bases of the junction unmatched. The germline V gene has CDR1 SGHRS and CDR2 YFSETQ. For the CDR3, the DNA is TGCGCCAGCAGCTTAGGGACAGGGCGCTGTGGCTACACCTTC. It translates to CASSLGTGRCGYTF. The complete variable domain, with remaining parts taken from reference TRBV5-1 and TRBJ1-2, reads KAGVTQTPRYLIKTRGQQVTLSCSPISGHRSVSWYQQTPGQGLQFLFEYFSETQRNKGNFPGRFSGRQFSNSRSEMNVSTLELGDSALYLCASSLGTGRCGYTFGSGTRLTVV.

This clonotype was observed a few times. The rearrangement links TRBV7-2 to TRBJ2-5, with D perhaps TRBD2 (5 bases). Per the germline V gene, CDR1 is SGHTA and CDR2 is FQGNSA. This CDR3 is 12 amino acids long. V gave up 3 bases and J gave up 12 bases, with 14 bases separating them. The CDR3 DNA sequence: TGTGCCAGCAGCTTTACCCCCGGGGTGAAGTACTTC. Its translation: CASSFTPGVKYF. Complete variable domain (other parts from reference TRBV7-2 and TRBJ2-5): GAGVSQSPSNKVTEKGKDVELRCDPISGHTALYWYRQSLGQGLEFLIYFQGNSAPDKSGLPSDRFSAERTGGSVSTLTIQRTQQEDSAVYLCASSFTPGVKYFGPGTRLLVL.

This clonotype was seen at least ten times. The chain links TRBV11-2 to TRBJ2-7; 7 positions agree with TRBD2. Unmatched junction bases numbered 2, after V lost 3 bases and J lost 0 bases. This CDR3 has 14 residues. CDR1 and CDR2 from the germline V gene are SGHAT and FQNNGV. The CDR3 DNA follows: TGTGCCAGCAGCTTGCGGACTAGCTCCTACGAGCAGTACTTC. Amino acid sequence: CASSLRTSSYEQYF.

This rearrangement joins TRBV5-1 to TRBJ1-1, with D possibly matching TRBD1 (5 bases). V lost 2 bases to trimming and J lost 6 bases, with 14 bases between them. The germline V gene encodes CDR1 SGHRS and CDR2 YFSETQ. This CDR3 comprises 14 residues. In DNA, the CDR3 is TGCGCCAGCAGCTTAGGCGGGGGAGAGGCTGAAGCTTTCTTT. Residues: CASSLGGGEAEAFF.